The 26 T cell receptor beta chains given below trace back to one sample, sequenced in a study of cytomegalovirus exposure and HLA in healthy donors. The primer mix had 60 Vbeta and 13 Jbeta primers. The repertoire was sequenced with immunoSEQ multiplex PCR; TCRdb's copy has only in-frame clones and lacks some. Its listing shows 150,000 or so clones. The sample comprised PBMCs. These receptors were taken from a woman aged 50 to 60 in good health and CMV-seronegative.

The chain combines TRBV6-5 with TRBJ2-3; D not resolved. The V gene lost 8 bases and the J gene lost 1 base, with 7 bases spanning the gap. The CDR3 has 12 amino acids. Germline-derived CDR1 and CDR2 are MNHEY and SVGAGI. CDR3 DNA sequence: TGTGCCAGCGGGCGCGGCACAGATACGCAGTATTTT. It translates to CASGRGTDTQYF.

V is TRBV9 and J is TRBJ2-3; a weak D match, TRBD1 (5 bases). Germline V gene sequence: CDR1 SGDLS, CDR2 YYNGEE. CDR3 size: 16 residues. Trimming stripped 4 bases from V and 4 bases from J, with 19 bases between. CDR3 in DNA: TGTGCCAGCAGCAACTCCCTCCCAGGGTGGTCAGATACGCAGTATTTT. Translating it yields CASSNSLPGWSDTQYF.

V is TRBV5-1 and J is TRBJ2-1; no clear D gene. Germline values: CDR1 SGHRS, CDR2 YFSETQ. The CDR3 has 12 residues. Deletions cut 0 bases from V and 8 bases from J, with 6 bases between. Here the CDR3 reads CASSLANYEQFF. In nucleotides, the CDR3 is TGCGCCAGCAGCTTGGCCAATTATGAGCAGTTCTTC.

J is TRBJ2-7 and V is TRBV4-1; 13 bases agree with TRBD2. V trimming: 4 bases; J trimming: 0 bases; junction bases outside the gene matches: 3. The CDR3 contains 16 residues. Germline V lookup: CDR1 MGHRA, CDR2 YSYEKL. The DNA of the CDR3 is TGCGCCAGCAGCCTCCGGACTAGCGGGAGCTCCTACGAGCAGTACTTC. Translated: CASSLRTSGSSYEQYF.

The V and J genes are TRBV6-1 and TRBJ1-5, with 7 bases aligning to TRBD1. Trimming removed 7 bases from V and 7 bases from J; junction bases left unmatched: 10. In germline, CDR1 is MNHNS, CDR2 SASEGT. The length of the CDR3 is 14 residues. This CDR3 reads CASNRDRAWQPQHF. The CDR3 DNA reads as TGTGCCAGCAACCGGGACAGAGCCTGGCAGCCCCAGCATTTT.

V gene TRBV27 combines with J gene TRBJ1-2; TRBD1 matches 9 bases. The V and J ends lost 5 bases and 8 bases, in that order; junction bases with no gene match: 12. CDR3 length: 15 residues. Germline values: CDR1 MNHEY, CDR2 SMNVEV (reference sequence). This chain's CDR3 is CASSPDAGTGFGYTF. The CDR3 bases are TGTGCCAGCAGTCCCGATGCCGGGACAGGGTTCGGCTACACCTTC.

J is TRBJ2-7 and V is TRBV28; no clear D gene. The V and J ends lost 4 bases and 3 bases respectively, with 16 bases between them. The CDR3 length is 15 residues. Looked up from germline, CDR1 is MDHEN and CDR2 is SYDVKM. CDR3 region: CASSSPAGLGYEQYF. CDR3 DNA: TGTGCCAGCAGTTCGCCTGCCGGGTTGGGCTACGAGCAGTACTTC.

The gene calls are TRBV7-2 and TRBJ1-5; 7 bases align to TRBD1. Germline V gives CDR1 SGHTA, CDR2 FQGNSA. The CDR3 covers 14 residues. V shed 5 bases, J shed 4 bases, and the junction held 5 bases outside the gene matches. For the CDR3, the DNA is TGTGCCAGCAGCGCCCGACAGGGAAATCAGCCCCAGCATTTT. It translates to CASSARQGNQPQHF.

CDR3 sequence reads: CASSPPDRVSEAFF. DNA of the CDR3: TGTGCCAGCTCACCGCCGGACAGGGTCTCTGAAGCTTTCTTT. The chain is built from TRBV18 and TRBJ1-1; 8 bases align to TRBD1. Germline V CDR1 and CDR2: KGHSH, LQKENI. The trim removed 3 bases at V and 6 bases at J, leaving 6 bases unmatched. The CDR3 is 14 amino acids.

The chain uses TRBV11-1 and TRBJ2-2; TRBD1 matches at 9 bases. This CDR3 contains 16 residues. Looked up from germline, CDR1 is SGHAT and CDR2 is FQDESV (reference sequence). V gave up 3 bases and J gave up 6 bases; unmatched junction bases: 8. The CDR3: CASSFITGGAPGELFF. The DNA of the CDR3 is TGTGCCAGCAGCTTTATAACAGGGGGCGCCCCCGGGGAGCTGTTTTTT. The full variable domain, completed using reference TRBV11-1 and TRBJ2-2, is EAEVAQSPRYKITEKSQAVAFWCDPISGHATLYWYRQILGQGPELLVQFQDESVVDDSQLPKDRFSAERLKGVDSTLKIQPAELGDSAMYLCASSFITGGAPGELFFGEGSRLTVL.

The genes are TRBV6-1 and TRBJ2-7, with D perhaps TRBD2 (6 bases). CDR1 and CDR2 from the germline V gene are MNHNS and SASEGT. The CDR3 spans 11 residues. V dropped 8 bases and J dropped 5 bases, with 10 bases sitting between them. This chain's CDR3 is CASREINEQYF. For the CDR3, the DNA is TGTGCCAGCCGGGAGATCAACGAGCAGTACTTC.

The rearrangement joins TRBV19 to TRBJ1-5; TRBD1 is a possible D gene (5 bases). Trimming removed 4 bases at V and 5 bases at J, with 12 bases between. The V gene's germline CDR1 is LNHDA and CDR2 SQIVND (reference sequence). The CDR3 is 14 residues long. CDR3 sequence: CASSSRQLYQPQHF. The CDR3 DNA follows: TGTGCCAGTAGTAGCCGACAGCTTTATCAGCCCCAGCATTTT.

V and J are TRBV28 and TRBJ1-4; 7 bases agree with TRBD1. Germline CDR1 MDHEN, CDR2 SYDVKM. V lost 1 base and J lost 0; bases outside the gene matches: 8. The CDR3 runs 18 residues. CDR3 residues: CASSLLRGRYATNEKLFF. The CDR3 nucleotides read TGTGCCAGCAGTTTATTGAGGGGGCGATATGCAACTAATGAAAAACTGTTTTTT. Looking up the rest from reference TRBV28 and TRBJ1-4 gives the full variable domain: DVKVTQSSRYLVKRTGEKVFLECVQDMDHENMFWYRQDPGLGLRLIYFSYDVKMKEKGDIPEGYSVSREKKERFSLILESASTNQTSMYLCASSLLRGRYATNEKLFFGSGTQLSVL.

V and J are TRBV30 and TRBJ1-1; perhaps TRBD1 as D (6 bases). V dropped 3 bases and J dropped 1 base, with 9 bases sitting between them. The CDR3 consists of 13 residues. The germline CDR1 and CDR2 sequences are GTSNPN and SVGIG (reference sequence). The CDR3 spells CAWSRGQNTEAFF. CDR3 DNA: TGTGCCTGGAGCAGGGGCCAGAACACTGAAGCTTTCTTT.

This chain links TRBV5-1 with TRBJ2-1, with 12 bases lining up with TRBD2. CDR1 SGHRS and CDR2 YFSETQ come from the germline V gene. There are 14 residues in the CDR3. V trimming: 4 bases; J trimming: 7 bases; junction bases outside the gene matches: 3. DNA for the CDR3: TGCGCCAGCAGCCTCGGGACTAGCGGGAATGAGCAGTTCTTC. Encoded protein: CASSLGTSGNEQFF. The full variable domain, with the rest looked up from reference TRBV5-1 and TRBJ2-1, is KAGVTQTPRYLIKTRGQQVTLSCSPISGHRSVSWYQQTPGQGLQFLFEYFSETQRNKGNFPGRFSGRQFSNSRSEMNVSTLELGDSALYLCASSLGTSGNEQFFGPGTRLTVL.

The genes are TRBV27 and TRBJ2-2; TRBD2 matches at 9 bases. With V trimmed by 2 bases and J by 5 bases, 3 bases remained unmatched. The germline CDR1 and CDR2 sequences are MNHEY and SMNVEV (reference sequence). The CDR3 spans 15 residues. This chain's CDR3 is CASSLAGGFTGELFF. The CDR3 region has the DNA TGTGCCAGCAGTTTAGCGGGGGGGTTTACCGGGGAGCTGTTTTTT.

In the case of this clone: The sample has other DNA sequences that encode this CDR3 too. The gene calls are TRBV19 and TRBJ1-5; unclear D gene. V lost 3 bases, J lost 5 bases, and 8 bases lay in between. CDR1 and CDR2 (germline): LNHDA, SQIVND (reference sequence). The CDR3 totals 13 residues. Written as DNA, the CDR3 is TGTGCCAGTAGTATTGTAGGAGATCAGCCCCAGCATTTT. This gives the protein CASSIVGDQPQHF.

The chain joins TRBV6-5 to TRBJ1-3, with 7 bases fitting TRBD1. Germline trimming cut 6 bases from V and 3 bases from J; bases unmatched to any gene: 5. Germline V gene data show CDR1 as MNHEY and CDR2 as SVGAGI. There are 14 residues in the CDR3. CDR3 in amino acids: CASRKGGFGNTIYF. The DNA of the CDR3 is TGTGCCAGCAGAAAAGGGGGCTTTGGAAACACCATATATTTT.

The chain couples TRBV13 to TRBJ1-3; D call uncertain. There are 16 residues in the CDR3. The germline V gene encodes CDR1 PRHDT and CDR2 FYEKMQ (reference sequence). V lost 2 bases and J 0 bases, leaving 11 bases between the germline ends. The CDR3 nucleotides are TGTGCCAGCAGCTTAAGAGGAAGAGACTCTGGAAACACCATATATTTT. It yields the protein CASSLRGRDSGNTIYF.

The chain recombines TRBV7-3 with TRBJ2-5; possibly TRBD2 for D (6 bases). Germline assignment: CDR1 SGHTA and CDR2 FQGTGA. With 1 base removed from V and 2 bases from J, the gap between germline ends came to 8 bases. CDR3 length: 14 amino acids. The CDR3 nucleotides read TGTGCCAGCAGCTTAATGGGGGGACAAGAGACCCAGTACTTC. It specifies CASSLMGGQETQYF.

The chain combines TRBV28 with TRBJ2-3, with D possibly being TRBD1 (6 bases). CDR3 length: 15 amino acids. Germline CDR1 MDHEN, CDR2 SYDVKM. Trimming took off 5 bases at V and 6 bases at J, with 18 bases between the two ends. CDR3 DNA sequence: TGTGCCAGCAGTAGACAGGACGGCTATCGGGATACGCAGTATTTT. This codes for CASSRQDGYRDTQYF.

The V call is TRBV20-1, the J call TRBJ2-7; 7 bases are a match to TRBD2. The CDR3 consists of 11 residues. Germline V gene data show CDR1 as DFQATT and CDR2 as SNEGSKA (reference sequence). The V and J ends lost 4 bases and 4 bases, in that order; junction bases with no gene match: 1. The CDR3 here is CSAKREYEQYF. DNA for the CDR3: TGCAGTGCTAAGCGGGAATACGAGCAGTACTTC.

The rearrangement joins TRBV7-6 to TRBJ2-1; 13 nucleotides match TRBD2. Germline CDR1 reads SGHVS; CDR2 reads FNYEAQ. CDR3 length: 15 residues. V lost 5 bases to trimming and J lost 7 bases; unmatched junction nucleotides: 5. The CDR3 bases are TGTGCCAGCAGCCCCGGACTAGCGGGGGCAAATGAGCAGTTCTTC. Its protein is CASSPGLAGANEQFF. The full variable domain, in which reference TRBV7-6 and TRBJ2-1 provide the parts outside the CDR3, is GAGVSQSPRYKVTKRGQDVALRCDPISGHVSLYWYRQALGQGPEFLTYFNYEAQQDKSGLPNDRFSAERPEGSISTLTIQRTEQRDSAMYRCASSPGLAGANEQFFGPGTRLTVL.

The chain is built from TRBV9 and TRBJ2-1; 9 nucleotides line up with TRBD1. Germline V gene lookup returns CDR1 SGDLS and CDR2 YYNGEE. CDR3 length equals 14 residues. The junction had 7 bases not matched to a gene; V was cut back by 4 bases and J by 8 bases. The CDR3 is CASSTGQGGDEQFF. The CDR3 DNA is TGTGCCAGCAGCACGGGACAGGGAGGTGATGAGCAGTTCTTC.

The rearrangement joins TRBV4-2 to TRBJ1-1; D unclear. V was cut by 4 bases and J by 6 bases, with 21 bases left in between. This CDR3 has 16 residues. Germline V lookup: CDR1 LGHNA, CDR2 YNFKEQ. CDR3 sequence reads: CASSLKRAHGFAEAFF. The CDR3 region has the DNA TGTGCCAGCAGCCTGAAGAGGGCGCATGGTTTCGCTGAAGCTTTCTTT.

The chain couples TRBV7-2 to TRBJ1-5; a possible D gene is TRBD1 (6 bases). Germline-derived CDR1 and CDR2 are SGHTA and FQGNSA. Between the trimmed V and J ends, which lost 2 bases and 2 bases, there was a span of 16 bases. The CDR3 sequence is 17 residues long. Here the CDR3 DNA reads TGTGCCAGCAGCTTAATGGGGGGGGCAAGGGGCAATCAGCCCCAGCATTTT. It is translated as CASSLMGGARGNQPQHF.